A selection of T cell receptor beta chains follows, all from one sample in a study of blood T cell repertoires in COVID-19. Sequencing used immunoSEQ multiplex PCR; TCRdb keeps in-frame clones, though not all of them. The data show roughly 30,000 clones, 93% seen once. The sequenced sample consisted of peripheral blood. These receptors were obtained from a human donor in a cohort sampled during active COVID-19. The CDR3 runs from the conserved cysteine through the conserved F or W. The order of the fields is V gene, CDR3 length, J gene, clone size, D gene, CDR3 DNA, CDR3 protein. D genes are given only for firm matches. Where a row states a size, it is once, few, many or the class of an expanded clone; other rows omit it.

TRBV2	14	TRBJ1-4	few	.	TGTGCCAGCAGTGAGTGGAGGCTGGGTGAAAAACTGTTTTTT	CASSEWRLGEKLFF
TRBV19	15	TRBJ1-1	.	.	TGTGCCAGTAGTATTATCGGGGGTGGTAGGACTGAAGCTTTCTTT	CASSIIGGGRTEAFF
TRBV11-2	14	TRBJ1-2	.	.	TGTGCCAGCAGCTTGGGTCAGGGGCTGAGTGGCTACACCTTC	CASSLGQGLSGYTF
TRBV28	14	TRBJ2-5	.	.	TGTGCCAGCAGTTTTGACAGGAACCAAGAGACCCAGTACTTC	CASSFDRNQETQYF
TRBV6-6	16	TRBJ2-1	.	TRBD2	TGTGCCAGCAGTGGACTAGCGGGAGAATCCTACAATGAGCAGTTCTTC	CASSGLAGESYNEQFF
TRBV24-1	15	TRBJ1-4	.	.	TGTGCCACCAGTGATTGGACAGTAACTAATGAAAAACTGTTTTTT	CATSDWTVTNEKLFF
TRBV9	14	TRBJ2-7	.	TRBD2	TGTGCCAGCAGCGTAGCGCTAGCGGGGGAAGAGCAGTACTTC	CASSVALAGEEQYF
TRBV6-5	13	TRBJ2-6	.	.	TGTGCCAGCAAAATAACTGGGGCCAACGTCCTGACTTTC	CASKITGANVLTF
TRBV6-5	15	TRBJ1-1	.	.	TGTGCCGTTTCTGGCCTCAGGTGGTTGGGCACTGAAGCTTTCTTT	CAVSGLRWLGTEAFF
TRBV30	13	TRBJ1-4	.	.	TGTGCCTGGAGTGTATCCGGGGATGAAAAACTGTTTTTT	CAWSVSGDEKLFF
TRBV5-4	15	TRBJ1-1	.	TRBD1	TGTGCCAGCAGCCCCGACAGGGGGCTAGGGACTGAAGCTTTCTTT	CASSPDRGLGTEAFF
TRBV3-1/TRBV3-2	14	TRBJ2-5	.	TRBD2	TGTGCCAGCAGCCAATCGGGAGGGCCAGAGACCCAGTACTTC	CASSQSGGPETQYF
TRBV2	15	TRBJ1-6	few	TRBD1	TGTGCCAGCAGCGGAACAGGGGGCGGAAATTCACCCCTCCACTTT	CASSGTGGGNSPLHF
TRBV4-1	18	TRBJ2-1	few	TRBD1	TGCGCCAGCAGCCAAGATAACAGGGGAAGGGTGTGGGACAATGAGCAGTTCTTC	CASSQDNRGRVWDNEQFF
TRBV15	18	TRBJ1-2	.	TRBD1	TGTGCCACCAGCAGAGGACGGGGACAGGGGTTCGGGACGCATGGCTACACCTTC	CATSRGRGQGFGTHGYTF
TRBV7-3	14	TRBJ2-1	.	TRBD2	TGTGCCAGCAGCGCCACCCGGGGGGGCTTAGAGCAGTTCTTC	CASSATRGGLEQFF
TRBV12-5	15	TRBJ2-1	.	TRBD2	TGTGCTAGTGCCATCGGACTAGCCCGCGACAATGAGCAGTTCTTC	CASAIGLARDNEQFF
TRBV25-1	14	TRBJ1-5	.	.	TGTGCCAGCAGTGAAGAGGGTGCCAATCAGCCCCAGCATTTT	CASSEEGANQPQHF
TRBV11-3	16	TRBJ2-1	.	.	TGTGCCAGCAGCCCTCGTGGGGGGGCAGACTACAATGAGCAGTTCTTC	CASSPRGGADYNEQFF
TRBV19	15	TRBJ1-5	few	.	TGTGCCAGTAGTATAGTGGCAGGCCTTAATCAGCCCCAGCATTTT	CASSIVAGLNQPQHF
TRBV30	12	TRBJ2-2	.	.	TGTGCCTGGAGTTTGAGTTCCGGGGAGCTGTTTTTT	CAWSLSSGELFF
TRBV7-6	13	TRBJ2-7	.	.	TGTGCCAGCAGCTTAGCGGCGGCCTACGAGCAGTACTTC	CASSLAAAYEQYF
TRBV9	14	TRBJ2-5	.	TRBD1	TGTGCCAGCAGCCCAGGACAGGACCAAGAGACCCAGTACTTC	CASSPGQDQETQYF
TRBV7-9	16	TRBJ2-3	.	.	TGTGCCAGCAGCTTAGCGGAGAAGGAATGGTTTGATACGCAGTATTTT	CASSLAEKEWFDTQYF
TRBV27	14	TRBJ1-2	once	.	TGTGCCAGCAGCAGGGGCCTACCTTCCTATGGCTACACCTTC	CASSRGLPSYGYTF
TRBV19	16	TRBJ2-5	.	.	TGTGCCAGTAGTATAGATGGTCTAGCAATATCCGAGACCCAGTACTTC	CASSIDGLAISETQYF
TRBV7-9	14	TRBJ2-7	once	TRBD2	TGTGCCAGCAGCTTCAGCGGGAGCCGGCACGAGCAGTACTTC	CASSFSGSRHEQYF
TRBV10-2	15	TRBJ2-3	.	TRBD1	TGCGCCAGCAGAGTAACAGGGGGTAACACAGATACGCAGTATTTT	CASRVTGGNTDTQYF
TRBV7-6	13	TRBJ1-1	once	.	TGTGCCAGCAGACAGGACCGGAACACTGAAGCTTTCTTT	CASRQDRNTEAFF
TRBV2	13	TRBJ1-6	.	.	TGTGCCAGCAGCGGACAGCCTAATTCACCCCTCCACTTT	CASSGQPNSPLHF
TRBV12-2	14	TRBJ1-5	.	.	TGTGCAAGTCGCTTAGTCGGGAGCAATCAGCCCCAGCATTTT	CASRLVGSNQPQHF
TRBV11-2	16	TRBJ1-4	.	.	TGTGCCAGCAGCTTACTTTCTGGCAGGGGTGATGAAAAACTGTTTTTT	CASSLLSGRGDEKLFF
TRBV5-1	17	TRBJ1-5	.	.	TGCGCCAGCAGCCCCGGGCTAGGGGAGGGTCCCAATCAGCCCCAGCATTTT	CASSPGLGEGPNQPQHF
TRBV20-1	11	TRBJ1-1	.	.	TGCAGTGCTCCTACTATTAGTGAAGCTTTCTTT	CSAPTISEAFF